Described below is a single T cell receptor (beta chain) sequence and its context. This entry is derived from a study of blood T cell repertoires in COVID-19. Data came from immunoSEQ multiplex PCR; TCRdb stores just in-frame clones and leaves some out. The table lists around 370,000 clones, around 86% of them singletons. From germline, CDR1 is SQVTM and CDR2 ANQGSEA. CDR3 length equals 15 residues. Trimming stripped 7 bases from V and 0 bases from J, with 16 bases between. This sequence was found in a woman aged 45-65 years with COVID-19, enrolled during active disease. The chain joins TRBV29-1 to TRBJ2-1; TRBD2 is a possible D gene (6 bases). Sequencing was performed on peripheral blood. This CDR3 is CSGAGQENSYNEQFF. The CDR3, as DNA: TGCAGCGGGGCGGGGCAGGAGAACTCCTACAATGAGCAGTTCTTC.